This TCR beta chain is drawn from a study of blood T cell repertoires in COVID-19. Study information: Acute and convalescent COVID-19 specimens originated in the United States, Italy and Spain. PBMCs, B-cell-depleted T cells, or T cells provided the cDNA or gDNA that made up the material.

The authors' processing: Nucleated cell number was recorded as an estimate derived from reference gene primer amplification. Assay: immunoSEQ multiplex PCR; the TCRdb copy retains only in-frame clones and omits some. V and J calls and clone size follow that table, whereas D and trimming were derived from the DNA. The sample lists about 250,000 clones, nearly 90% seen once, with roughly 3% in the top ten. From germline, CDR1 is KGHSH and CDR2 LQKENI. CDR3 size: 14 residues. V lost 5 bases, J lost 10 bases, and 4 bases stayed unmatched. The sample consisted of peripheral blood. The chain is built from TRBV18 and TRBJ1-6; 11 bases are shared with TRBD1. The clonotype originates from a man between 18 and 29 years old with active or convalescent COVID-19. Written as DNA, the CDR3 is TGTGCCAGCTCATCGGGACAGGGGGAATCACCCCTCCACTTT. Translation: CASSSGQGESPLHF.